This T cell receptor beta chain is drawn from a study of siplizumab effects on memory and regulatory T cells. Measured with immunoSEQ multiplex PCR; TCRdb has only the in-frame clones, and not every one. The profile shows around 100,000 clones, around 92% of them singletons. Trimming pared 0 bases from V and 1 base from J, leaving 9 bases between. CDR3 length equals 16 residues. Germline-derived CDR1 and CDR2 are SGHVS and FNYEAQ. The TCR originated in a human donor in good health. The gene calls are TRBV7-6 and TRBJ2-2; a possible D gene is TRBD2 (7 bases). What was sequenced was CD4+ T cells sorted from blood. The CDR3 coding sequence is TGTGCCAGCAGCTTAGCGGGGGGGCTGAACACCGGGGAGCTGTTTTTT. It codes for CASSLAGGLNTGELFF.